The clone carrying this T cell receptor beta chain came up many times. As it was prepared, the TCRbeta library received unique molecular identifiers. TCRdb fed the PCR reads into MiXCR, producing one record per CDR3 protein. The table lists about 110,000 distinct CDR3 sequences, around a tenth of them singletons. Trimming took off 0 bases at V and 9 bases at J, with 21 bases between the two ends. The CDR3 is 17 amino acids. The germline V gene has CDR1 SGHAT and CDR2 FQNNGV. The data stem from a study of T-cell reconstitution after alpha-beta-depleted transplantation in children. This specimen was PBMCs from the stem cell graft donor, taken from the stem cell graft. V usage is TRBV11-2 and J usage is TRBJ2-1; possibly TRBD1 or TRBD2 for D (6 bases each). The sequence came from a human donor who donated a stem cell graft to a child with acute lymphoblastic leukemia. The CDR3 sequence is CASSLDLRGYKGGEQFF. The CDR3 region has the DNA TGTGCCAGCAGCTTAGATTTGAGGGGTTATAAGGGGGGTGAGCAGTTCTTC.